This is a list of T cell receptor beta chains from one sample in a study of control samples from healthy donors and cancer patients. Data came from immunoSEQ multiplex PCR; TCRdb stores just in-frame clones and leaves some out. The profile shows about 110,000 clones, 85% to 90% of them singletons. Input material: PBMCs. These TCRs come from a woman aged 55-69 years with lung cancer. Each CDR3 is given with its conserved first and last residue. Fields, in order: D gene, V gene, J gene, clone size, CDR3 protein, CDR3 DNA. D genes are given only for firm matches. The size field is filled for only some rows; it gives once, few, many or a size class.

d_gene: .
v_gene: TRBV6-5
j_gene: TRBJ1-1
abundance: .
CDR3aa: CASTMGTEAFF
CDR3nt: TGTGCCAGCACGATGGGGACTGAAGCTTTCTTT

d_gene: .
v_gene: TRBV28
j_gene: TRBJ2-7
abundance: .
CDR3aa: CASRESLGYEQYF
CDR3nt: TGTGCCAGCAGGGAAAGCCTTGGGTACGAGCAGTACTTC

d_gene: .
v_gene: TRBV7-2
j_gene: TRBJ2-5
abundance: .
CDR3aa: CASSQYSETQYF
CDR3nt: TGTGCCAGCAGCCAGTACTCGGAGACCCAGTACTTC

d_gene: .
v_gene: TRBV9
j_gene: TRBJ2-3
abundance: .
CDR3aa: CASSGPDTQYF
CDR3nt: TGTGCCAGCAGCGGCCCAGATACGCAGTATTTT

d_gene: .
v_gene: TRBV9
j_gene: TRBJ2-3
abundance: .
CDR3aa: CASSVAHTDTQYF
CDR3nt: TGTGCCAGCAGCGTAGCCCACACAGATACGCAGTATTTT

d_gene: .
v_gene: TRBV6-1
j_gene: TRBJ2-2
abundance: .
CDR3aa: CASSEGGANTGELFF
CDR3nt: TGTGCCAGCAGTGAAGGGGGGGCTAACACCGGGGAGCTGTTTTTT

d_gene: TRBD1
v_gene: TRBV18
j_gene: TRBJ1-1
abundance: .
CDR3aa: CASSPGQASTEAFF
CDR3nt: TGTGCCAGCTCACCCGGACAGGCCAGCACTGAAGCTTTCTTT

d_gene: .
v_gene: TRBV7-3
j_gene: TRBJ2-7
abundance: .
CDR3aa: CASSLVRGDCSYEQYF
CDR3nt: TGTGCCAGCAGCTTAGTGCGCGGGGACTGCTCCTACGAGCAGTACTTC

d_gene: .
v_gene: TRBV7-2
j_gene: TRBJ1-2
abundance: .
CDR3aa: CASSLERGHGYTF
CDR3nt: TGTGCCAGCAGCTTAGAAAGGGGCCATGGCTACACCTTC

d_gene: .
v_gene: TRBV29-1
j_gene: TRBJ1-2
abundance: .
CDR3aa: CSDTGTPNYGYTF
CDR3nt: TGCAGCGATACCGGGACACCGAACTATGGCTACACCTTC

d_gene: .
v_gene: TRBV29-1
j_gene: TRBJ2-1
abundance: .
CDR3aa: CSVDELNEQFF
CDR3nt: TGCAGCGTTGATGAGCTAAATGAGCAGTTCTTC

d_gene: .
v_gene: TRBV19
j_gene: TRBJ2-3
abundance: .
CDR3aa: CASRGGMFSTDTQYF
CDR3nt: TGTGCCAGTAGAGGGGGGATGTTTAGCACAGATACGCAGTATTTT

d_gene: .
v_gene: TRBV19
j_gene: TRBJ1-5
abundance: .
CDR3aa: CASSMVQTPYSNQPQHF
CDR3nt: TGTGCCAGTAGTATGGTACAGACACCATATAGCAATCAGCCCCAGCATTTT

d_gene: .
v_gene: TRBV4-1
j_gene: TRBJ1-6
abundance: .
CDR3aa: CASSQDPGGSPLHF
CDR3nt: TGCGCCAGCAGCCAAGATCCCGGGGGTTCACCCCTCCACTTT

d_gene: TRBD1
v_gene: TRBV5-1
j_gene: TRBJ2-7
abundance: .
CDR3aa: CASSSGTGGDEQYF
CDR3nt: TGCGCCAGCAGTTCTGGGACAGGGGGCGACGAGCAGTACTTC

d_gene: .
v_gene: TRBV30
j_gene: TRBJ2-7
abundance: .
CDR3aa: CAWSVRTLGEQYF
CDR3nt: TGTGCCTGGAGTGTACGAACTCTGGGCGAGCAGTACTTC

d_gene: .
v_gene: TRBV30
j_gene: TRBJ1-1
abundance: .
CDR3aa: CAWSVTSLEAFF
CDR3nt: TGTGCCTGGAGTGTGACCTCTTTGGAAGCTTTCTTT

d_gene: .
v_gene: TRBV27
j_gene: TRBJ2-3
abundance: .
CDR3aa: CASRTASTDTQYF
CDR3nt: TGTGCCAGCCGGACGGCTAGCACAGATACGCAGTATTTT

d_gene: .
v_gene: TRBV19
j_gene: TRBJ1-5
abundance: .
CDR3aa: CASSSQGGQPQHF
CDR3nt: TGTGCCAGTAGTTCTCAGGGAGGTCAGCCCCAGCATTTT

d_gene: .
v_gene: TRBV6-5
j_gene: TRBJ2-7
abundance: .
CDR3aa: CASSLGYEQYF
CDR3nt: TGTGCCAGCAGTCTCGGATACGAGCAGTACTTC

d_gene: TRBD2
v_gene: TRBV3-1/TRBV3-2
j_gene: TRBJ2-1
abundance: .
CDR3aa: CASSGRLAGGPHEQFF
CDR3nt: TGTGCCAGCAGCGGCCGGCTAGCGGGGGGGCCCCATGAGCAGTTCTTC

d_gene: .
v_gene: TRBV11-1
j_gene: TRBJ2-2
abundance: .
CDR3aa: CASSLTQGGTGELFF
CDR3nt: TGTGCCAGCAGCTTGACCCAGGGTGGTACCGGGGAGCTGTTTTTT

d_gene: .
v_gene: TRBV13
j_gene: TRBJ2-5
abundance: .
CDR3aa: CASSLGASQETQYF
CDR3nt: TGTGCCAGCAGCTTAGGGGCATCACAAGAGACCCAGTACTTC

d_gene: .
v_gene: TRBV4-1
j_gene: TRBJ2-7
abundance: .
CDR3aa: CASSTRDGFEQYF
CDR3nt: TGCGCCAGCAGCACCCGGGACGGCTTCGAGCAGTACTTC

d_gene: .
v_gene: TRBV11-2
j_gene: TRBJ1-1
abundance: .
CDR3aa: CASSTQGTANTEAFF
CDR3nt: TGTGCCAGCAGTACTCAAGGGACGGCGAACACTGAAGCTTTCTTT

d_gene: .
v_gene: TRBV2
j_gene: TRBJ2-1
abundance: .
CDR3aa: CASSSQGGENYNEQFF
CDR3nt: TGTGCCAGCAGTTCCCAGGGGGGAGAGAACTACAATGAGCAGTTCTTC

d_gene: .
v_gene: TRBV19
j_gene: TRBJ1-5
abundance: .
CDR3aa: CASSIGVDRQPQHF
CDR3nt: TGTGCCAGTAGTATAGGGGTAGACAGACAGCCCCAGCATTTT

d_gene: .
v_gene: TRBV5-1
j_gene: TRBJ1-2
abundance: .
CDR3aa: CASSLQGQGDGYTF
CDR3nt: TGCGCCAGCAGCTTGCAGGGACAAGGTGATGGCTACACCTTC

d_gene: .
v_gene: TRBV6-2/TRBV6-3
j_gene: TRBJ1-2
abundance: .
CDR3aa: CASSYSQGISLGYTF
CDR3nt: TGTGCCAGCAGTTACTCCCAGGGAATATCGCTTGGCTACACCTTC

d_gene: TRBD1
v_gene: TRBV6-5
j_gene: TRBJ1-1
abundance: .
CDR3aa: CASRQGENRNTEAFF
CDR3nt: TGTGCCAGCAGACAGGGGGAGAACAGGAACACTGAAGCTTTCTTT

d_gene: .
v_gene: TRBV5-1
j_gene: TRBJ1-2
abundance: .
CDR3aa: CASSSGRPVNYGYTF
CDR3nt: TGCGCCAGCAGCAGCGGCCGCCCGGTGAACTATGGCTACACCTTC

d_gene: .
v_gene: TRBV14
j_gene: TRBJ1-1
abundance: .
CDR3aa: CASSQQWNTEAFF
CDR3nt: TGTGCCAGCAGCCAACAGTGGAACACTGAAGCTTTCTTT

d_gene: .
v_gene: TRBV9
j_gene: TRBJ1-3
abundance: .
CDR3aa: CASSAGGPRAGNTIYF
CDR3nt: TGTGCCAGCAGCGCCGGGGGCCCAAGGGCGGGAAACACCATATATTTT

d_gene: .
v_gene: TRBV7-2
j_gene: TRBJ1-1
abundance: once
CDR3aa: CASSLFFLSRTMNTEAFF
CDR3nt: TGTGCCAGCAGCTTATTTTTTCTCTCGAGGACTATGAACACTGAAGCTTTCTTT

d_gene: .
v_gene: TRBV2
j_gene: TRBJ1-2
abundance: .
CDR3aa: CASSEALAAGNGYTF
CDR3nt: TGTGCCAGCAGTGAAGCGCTTGCGGCAGGGAATGGCTACACCTTC

d_gene: .
v_gene: TRBV13
j_gene: TRBJ2-7
abundance: .
CDR3aa: CASSPRQELGYEQYF
CDR3nt: TGTGCCAGCAGCCCCCGACAGGAACTCGGCTACGAGCAGTACTTC

d_gene: TRBD2
v_gene: TRBV11-3
j_gene: TRBJ2-1
abundance: once
CDR3aa: CASMASGSYNEQFF
CDR3nt: TGTGCCAGCATGGCTAGCGGGAGTTACAATGAGCAGTTCTTC

d_gene: .
v_gene: TRBV6-1
j_gene: TRBJ1-1
abundance: few
CDR3aa: CASSDVSESNTEAFF
CDR3nt: TGTGCCAGCAGTGATGTCTCAGAGTCGAACACTGAAGCTTTCTTT

d_gene: TRBD1
v_gene: TRBV14
j_gene: TRBJ2-4
abundance: .
CDR3aa: CASSPLGQGDRDRKKNIQYF
CDR3nt: TGTGCCAGCAGCCCTTTAGGACAAGGCGACCGGGACAGAAAAAAAAACATTCAGTACTTC

d_gene: .
v_gene: TRBV4-3
j_gene: TRBJ1-1
abundance: .
CDR3aa: CASSQAGLTRITEAFF
CDR3nt: TGCGCCAGCAGCCAAGCCGGGCTCACCCGGATCACTGAAGCTTTCTTT

d_gene: .
v_gene: TRBV25-1
j_gene: TRBJ1-3
abundance: .
CDR3aa: CASSELLQGSGNTIYF
CDR3nt: TGTGCCAGCAGTGAATTGTTGCAAGGATCTGGAAACACCATATATTTT

d_gene: .
v_gene: TRBV5-8
j_gene: TRBJ2-2
abundance: .
CDR3aa: CASSSGRRTGELFF
CDR3nt: TGTGCCAGCAGCTCCGGCCGGCGTACCGGGGAGCTGTTTTTT

d_gene: .
v_gene: TRBV19
j_gene: TRBJ1-4
abundance: .
CDR3aa: CASSPGRNEKLFF
CDR3nt: TGTGCCAGTAGTCCAGGACGGAATGAAAAACTGTTTTTT

d_gene: .
v_gene: TRBV30
j_gene: TRBJ1-4
abundance: .
CDR3aa: CAWSGATNEKLFF
CDR3nt: TGTGCCTGGAGCGGGGCAACTAATGAAAAACTGTTTTTT

d_gene: .
v_gene: TRBV2
j_gene: TRBJ1-2
abundance: .
CDR3aa: CASSELGLHTF
CDR3nt: TGTGCCAGCAGTGAACTCGGGTTACACACCTTC